The next 20 T cell receptor beta chains were all read from a single sample in a study of cytomegalovirus exposure and HLA in healthy donors. The PCR used 60 Vbeta and 13 Jbeta primers. Libraries were prepared by immunoSEQ multiplex PCR; TCRdb keeps only in-frame clonotypes and omits some of them. The table has 150,000 to 200,000 clones, more than 75% seen once. Sequencing was carried out using PBMCs. These receptors were obtained from a woman in her forties or fifties in good health and CMV-seronegative.

The rearrangement joins TRBV5-1 to TRBJ2-1; D uncertain. V dropped 4 bases and J dropped 4 bases, with 6 bases sitting between them. The germline gives CDR1 SGHRS, CDR2 YFSETQ. The CDR3 has 12 amino acids. The CDR3 protein is CASSVEYNEQFF. The CDR3 DNA reads as TGCGCCAGCAGCGTAGAATACAATGAGCAGTTCTTC. The entire variable domain, with the rest obtained from reference TRBV5-1 and TRBJ2-1, is as follows: KAGVTQTPRYLIKTRGQQVTLSCSPISGHRSVSWYQQTPGQGLQFLFEYFSETQRNKGNFPGRFSGRQFSNSRSEMNVSTLELGDSALYLCASSVEYNEQFFGPGTRLTVL.

The chain carries TRBV9 and TRBJ1-1; 8 bases fit TRBD1. The CDR3 is 15 residues long. The trim removed 0 bases at V and 4 bases at J, leaving 5 bases unmatched. CDR1 SGDLS and CDR2 YYNGEE come from the germline V gene. CDR3 residues: CASSVAIDRGTEAFF. The CDR3, as DNA: TGTGCCAGCAGCGTAGCAATTGACAGGGGCACTGAAGCTTTCTTT.

The gene calls are TRBV7-2 and TRBJ2-7; tentative D call: TRBD2 (5 bases). CDR1 and CDR2 (germline): SGHTA, FQGNSA. This CDR3 is built from 15 residues. V was shortened by 4 bases and J by 3 bases, with 16 bases between the two germline ends. CDR3 sequence (DNA): TGTGCCAGCAGCTCGTCCGTAGCGCCTATCTACGAGCAGTACTTC. It yields the protein CASSSSVAPIYEQYF. Variable domain in full (rest from reference TRBV7-2 and TRBJ2-7): GAGVSQSPSNKVTEKGKDVELRCDPISGHTALYWYRQSLGQGLEFLIYFQGNSAPDKSGLPSDRFSAERTGGSVSTLTIQRTQQEDSAVYLCASSSSVAPIYEQYFGPGTRLTVT.

This chain connects TRBV2 to TRBJ2-1, with D hard to call. The CDR3 covers 11 residues. The germline CDR1 and CDR2 sequences are SNHLY and FYNNEI. V was trimmed by 8 bases and J by 6 bases, leaving 8 bases between them. As DNA, the CDR3 is TGTGCCAGCCACTACATCAATGAGCAGTTCTTC. This translates into CASHYINEQFF.

This clone has more than one count but fewer than ten. Within the sample, other DNA sequences also encode this same CDR3. The rearrangement uses TRBV6-5 and TRBJ1-1; 11 positions agree with TRBD1. CDR3 length: 14 amino acids. CDR1 is MNHEY, CDR2 SVGAGI, per germline. The ends lost 2 bases at V and 4 bases at J; junction bases unmatched: 0. The CDR3 DNA follows: TGTGCCAGCAGTTACGGGACAGGGGGCACTGAAGCTTTCTTT. Its translation: CASSYGTGGTEAFF.

The chain employs TRBV2 and TRBJ2-5, with 9 positions matching TRBD1. The DNA end is more similar to TRBJ2-7, so the J call may be wrong. The CDR3 extends over 16 amino acids. Looked up from germline, CDR1 is SNHLY and CDR2 is FYNNEI. CDR3 in DNA: TGTGCCAGCAGTTGGGACAGGGCCAGCCTCTCCTACGAGCAGTACTTC. The encoded protein is CASSWDRASLSYEQYF.

The genes are TRBV6-5 and TRBJ1-2; 8 bases agree with TRBD1. V was pared by 6 bases and J by 4 bases, with 4 bases of the junction left unmatched. Looked up from germline, CDR1 is MNHEY and CDR2 is SVGAGI. The CDR3 is 13 residues long. The CDR3: CASRGQAFYGYTF. CDR3 DNA sequence: TGTGCCAGCAGGGGACAGGCCTTCTATGGCTACACCTTC.

Written as DNA, the CDR3 is TGTGCCACTTGGGCTGAAGGGGTTGGTGAAAAACTGTTTTTT. Amino acids: CATWAEGVGEKLFF. The V and J genes are TRBV28 and TRBJ1-4, with D perhaps TRBD1 (5 bases). The V end lost 10 bases, the J end lost 7 bases, and 19 bases lay between the germline ends. The germline gives CDR1 MDHEN, CDR2 SYDVKM. The CDR3 has 14 residues.

The chain combines TRBV14 with TRBJ2-5, with D possibly being TRBD1 (6 bases). V was pared by 4 bases and J by 3 bases, with 18 bases between. Germline CDR1 reads SGHDN; CDR2 reads FVKESK. The CDR3 covers 16 residues. The CDR3 nucleotides are TGTGCCAGCAGCCTCGGGCAGGGGCCGCCCAAAGAGACCCAGTACTTC. Its protein is CASSLGQGPPKETQYF.

The rearrangement links TRBV15 to TRBJ2-1, with D maybe TRBD2 (5 bases). V was clipped by 1 base and J by 8 bases, with 18 bases between them. This CDR3 has 16 amino acids. Germline assignment: CDR1 LNHNV and CDR2 YYDKDF (reference sequence). The CDR3 is CATSRARRQMTDEQFF. CDR3 DNA sequence: TGTGCCACCAGCAGAGCGAGGAGGCAGATGACGGATGAGCAGTTCTTC.

The J gene is TRBJ2-4, the V gene TRBV29-1; D perhaps matches TRBD2 (6 bases). CDR3 length equals 12 residues. In germline, CDR1 is SQVTM, CDR2 ANQGSEA. V was pared by 4 bases and J by 8 bases, with 12 bases between. The CDR3 region is CSVAAGPHIQYF. CDR3 bases: TGCAGCGTTGCTGCGGGACCTCACATTCAGTACTTC.

This chain uses TRBV19 with TRBJ2-2; D perhaps matches TRBD2 (7 bases). The germline V gene encodes CDR1 LNHDA and CDR2 SQIVND (reference sequence). The CDR3 length is 15 residues. V was trimmed by 5 bases and J by 0 bases, leaving 10 bases between them. CDR3 nucleotide sequence: TGTGCCAGTAGTTCGGGGGGCGCGAACACCGGGGAGCTGTTTTTT. Translation gives CASSSGGANTGELFF.

The chain employs TRBV12-5 and TRBJ2-5; D remains unclear. Per germline, CDR1 LGHNT and CDR2 FRNRAP. The CDR3 has 14 amino acids. V shed 0 bases and J shed 3 bases, with 8 bases lying between them. CDR3 sequence reads: CASGLVPIEETQYF. CDR3 nucleotide sequence: TGTGCTAGTGGTTTGGTGCCTATTGAAGAGACCCAGTACTTC.

The chain uses TRBV6-4 and TRBJ1-2; D is perhaps TRBD1 (6 bases). The CDR3 contains 13 residues. V gave up 2 bases and J gave up 2 bases, with 6 bases separating them. Germline CDR1 reads MRHNA; CDR2 reads SNTAGT. CDR3 in amino acids: CASSDTGNYGYTF. The CDR3 DNA reads TGTGCCAGCAGTGACACAGGGAACTATGGCTACACCTTC.

The V and J genes are TRBV11-1 and TRBJ2-3, with 9 bases aligning to TRBD1. Germline V gene data show CDR1 as SGHAT and CDR2 as FQDESV (reference sequence). The V and J ends lost 1 base and 3 bases, in that order; junction bases with no gene match: 2. The CDR3 has 15 residues. The CDR3 DNA is TGTGCCAGCAGCTTAGGGACAGGGGATACAGATACGCAGTATTTT. Translating gives CASSLGTGDTDTQYF.

J is TRBJ2-7 and V is TRBV28, with 8 bases fitting TRBD1. The CDR3 length is 16 residues. Per germline, CDR1 MDHEN and CDR2 SYDVKM. V was clipped by 4 bases and J by 10 bases; unmatched bases: 18. DNA for the CDR3: TGTGCCAGCAGTTCCCCAATGGGGACAGGACGACTTGATCAGTACTTC. It encodes CASSSPMGTGRLDQYF.

This rearrangement joins TRBV7-2 to TRBJ2-5, with 12 positions matching TRBD2. Germline CDR1 reads SGHTA; CDR2 reads FQGNSA. V shed 3 bases, J shed 4 bases, and the junction held 6 bases outside the gene matches. CDR3 length: 16 residues. The CDR3 loop is CASSFSSGRALETQYF. CDR3 bases: TGTGCCAGCAGCTTTTCTAGCGGGAGGGCCTTAGAGACCCAGTACTTC.

Concerning this clone: One end of the junction does not line up with germline, which may come from a read error. J is TRBJ2-1 and V is TRBV5-1; 14 bases map to TRBD2. This CDR3 comprises 15 residues. The germline V gene encodes CDR1 SGHRS and CDR2 YFSETQ. The CDR3 DNA reads as TGCGCCAGCAGCGGGGGACTAGCGGGGGACAATGAGCGGTTCTTC. Translated, it gives CASSGGLAGDNERFF.

CDR3 sequence: CASSQEGTNYGYTF. The CDR3 DNA is TGCGCCAGCAGTCAGGAGGGGACTAACTATGGCTACACCTTC. The V gene is TRBV5-1, the J gene TRBJ1-2; D perhaps matches TRBD1 (5 bases). This CDR3 has 14 amino acids. The V end lost 5 bases, the J end lost 0 bases, and 11 bases lay between the germline ends. Looked up from germline, CDR1 is SGHRS and CDR2 is YFSETQ.

V gene TRBV27 combines with J gene TRBJ1-5; 10 nucleotides agree with TRBD1. V lost 8 bases, J lost 4 bases, and 11 bases stayed unmatched. Looked up from germline, CDR1 is MNHEY and CDR2 is SMNVEV (reference sequence). This CDR3 is 16 amino acids long. In nucleotides, the CDR3 is TGTGCCAGCCGCGAAATTGGACAGGGGGGAAATCAGCCCCAGCATTTT. Amino acids: CASREIGQGGNQPQHF.